These 20 T cell receptor beta chains share one sample of origin, sequenced in a study of T cells expressing NK-cell markers. TCRdb reprocessed the 5' RACE reads, with one entry per CDR3 protein and no DNA. This sample lists around 380,000 distinct CDR3 sequences; its ten largest clones have roughly a tenth. What was sequenced was blood T cells: a sorted CD56 or NKG2C T cell subset, CD4+ or CD8+ T cells, or bulk PBMC T cells (not recorded which). These TCRs come from a woman aged 50 to 60 in good health.

The rearrangement uses TRBV12-3 or TRBV12-4 and TRBJ2-3; absent DNA, TCRdb's TRBD2 call cannot be checked. The CDR3 spans 14 residues. The CDR3 spells CASSFQRESDTQYF.

The gene calls are TRBV18 and TRBJ2-1. Germline CDR1 reads KGHSH; CDR2 reads LQKENI. The CDR3 length is 12 residues. CDR3 protein: CASSPPNNEQFF.

The V call is TRBV10-3, the J call TRBJ1-2. Germline assignment: CDR1 ENHRY and CDR2 SYGVKD. CDR3 length: 14 residues. This CDR3 reads CAISDGGDVHGYTF.

This chain connects TRBV27 to TRBJ1-2. This CDR3 is built from 15 residues. Germline CDR1 is MNHEY and CDR2 is SMNVEV (reference sequence). The CDR3 loop reads CASSFWPQANYGYTF.

The chain uses TRBV23-1 and TRBJ2-1. TRBV23-1 is sorted into the ORF group, with uncertain function. This CDR3 comprises 14 residues. CDR3 sequence: CARKRFSSYNEQFF.

CDR3 protein: CASSAPHSGAQETQYF. This sequence joins TRBV6-5 and TRBJ2-5; TCRdb names TRBD1, which stays unverified in the absence of DNA. Germline CDR1 is MNHEY and CDR2 is SVGAGI. The CDR3 spans 16 residues.

The chain recombines TRBV29-1 with TRBJ2-3; TCRdb's assignment of TRBD2 cannot be checked, as there is no DNA. This CDR3 has 15 amino acids. The germline V gene encodes CDR1 SQVTM and CDR2 ANQGSEA. CDR3: CSVEDNGRATDTQYF.

This sequence joins TRBV6-5 and TRBJ2-1; the D gene TCRdb calls, TRBD2, cannot be checked with no DNA. From germline, CDR1 is MNHEY and CDR2 SVGAGI. The length of the CDR3 is 17 residues. The CDR3 loop reads CASSYPTRGLATNEQFF.

The chain employs TRBV7-7 and TRBJ2-7; as DNA is missing, the TRBD1 call by TCRdb cannot be tested. The CDR3 is 14 amino acids. Germline CDR1 is SSHAT and CDR2 is FNYEAQ (reference sequence). The CDR3 spells CASSLGLGNYEQYF.

This chain uses TRBV6-1 with TRBJ2-1; TCRdb picks TRBD1, but there is no DNA to check that call. This CDR3 spans 12 amino acids. In germline, CDR1 is MNHNS, CDR2 SASEGT. The chain's CDR3 is CASKVGGGEQFF.

The rearrangement joins TRBV27 to TRBJ1-5. The CDR3 has 14 amino acids. Germline V gene data show CDR1 as MNHEY and CDR2 as SMNVEV (reference sequence). The CDR3 reads CASSTEYSNQPQHF.

The chain recombines TRBV12-3 or TRBV12-4 with TRBJ1-1; checking the TCRdb D call of TRBD1 is not possible without DNA. There are 18 residues in the CDR3. The CDR3 reads CASSPGQGILRGNTEAFF.

The rearrangement uses TRBV10-3 and TRBJ2-7; the D gene TCRdb calls, TRBD1, cannot be checked with no DNA. This CDR3 is built from 14 residues. Looked up from germline, CDR1 is ENHRY and CDR2 is SYGVKD. CDR3 region: CAISERDRVVEQYF.

The V call is TRBV6-5, the J call TRBJ2-5; TCRdb's D call, TRBD2, is unchecked because there is no DNA. The CDR3 sequence is 13 residues long. Germline V gene data show CDR1 as MNHEY and CDR2 as SVGAGI. CDR3 sequence reads: CASSRGIQETQYF.

This CDR3 reads CASSFILNNEQFF. The rearrangement uses TRBV11-2 and TRBJ2-1. This CDR3 is 13 amino acids long. The germline CDR1 and CDR2 sequences are SGHAT and FQNNGV.

This chain links TRBV5-5 with TRBJ2-1; TCRdb's assignment of TRBD2 cannot be checked, as there is no DNA. CDR1 is SGHKS, CDR2 YYEKEE, per germline (reference sequence). The CDR3 loop spans 16 amino acids. The CDR3 loop is CASSAELAGVYNEQFF.

The chain links TRBV20-1 to TRBJ2-5; TCRdb lists TRBD1, though no DNA is available to test this call. CDR1 is DFQATT and CDR2 is SNEGSKA in the germline V gene (reference sequence). The CDR3 is 15 residues long. CDR3 sequence reads: CSARDIGQGGETQYF.

V is TRBV7-8 and J is TRBJ2-5; TCRdb proposes TRBD1, but this gene call is untestable without DNA. The CDR3 sequence is 14 residues long. Germline V lookup: CDR1 SGHVS, CDR2 FQNEAQ. CDR3 loop: CASSSRTDSETQYF. Using reference TRBV7-8 and TRBJ2-5 for the parts outside the CDR3, the full variable domain is GAGVSQSPRYKVAKRGQDVALRCDPISGHVSLFWYQQALGQGPEFLTYFQNEAQLDKSGLPSDRFFAERPEGSVSTLKIQRTQQEDSAVYLCASSSRTDSETQYFGPGTRLLVL.

The chain is built from TRBV4-1 and TRBJ2-2; the TCRdb D gene call, TRBD1, has no DNA to confirm it. Looked up from germline, CDR1 is MGHRA and CDR2 is YSYEKL. The CDR3 totals 14 residues. The CDR3 protein is CASSQGERAGELFF.

The rearrangement joins TRBV27 to TRBJ2-3; checking the TCRdb D call of TRBD1 is not possible without DNA. The CDR3 covers 15 residues. Germline assignment: CDR1 MNHEY and CDR2 SMNVEV (reference sequence). The CDR3 protein is CASSWAAYGTDTQYF.